These 18 T cell receptor beta chains came from one sample sequenced in a study of response to subunit inactivated influenza vaccine. MiXCR was run by TCRdb on the RT-PCR reads, yielding one entry per CDR3 protein. The sample lists about 520,000 distinct CDR3 sequences, around 7.9% occurring once. Sequences were derived from PBMCs from blood, sampled roughly 24 months after vaccination. The origin of the receptors is a man aged 45 to 75 who received an inactivated influenza vaccine.

This clonotype turned up a few times. The chain is built from TRBV20-1 and TRBJ2-3; TRBD2 matches 10 bases. Germline V gives CDR1 DFQATT, CDR2 SNEGSKA (reference sequence). The CDR3 contains 16 residues. The V and J ends lost 0 bases and 3 bases, in that order; junction bases with no gene match: 6. CDR3 region: CSARELAGFKTDTQYF. As DNA, the CDR3 is TGCAGTGCTAGAGAACTAGCGGGGTTTAAGACAGATACGCAGTATTTT.

This chain joins TRBV20-1 and TRBJ1-1; no definite D call. The germline V and J ends were trimmed by 2 bases and 3 bases, with 13 bases remaining between them. Looked up from germline, CDR1 is DFQATT and CDR2 is SNEGSKA (reference sequence). The CDR3 length is 14 residues. CDR3 in DNA: TGCAGTGCTAGATCCATCACAGCTTACACTGAAGCTTTCTTT. Amino acid sequence: CSARSITAYTEAFF.

The sample holds a few counts of this clonotype. Here the CDR3 reads CATSDYYEQYF. CDR3 sequence (DNA): TGTGCCACCAGTGATTATTACGAGCAGTACTTC. V and J are TRBV24-1 and TRBJ2-7; D gene uncertain. Germline V gene sequence: CDR1 KGHDR, CDR2 SFDVKD. Trimming cost V 2 bases and J 4 bases, with 2 bases left between them. The CDR3 consists of 11 residues.

Here the CDR3 reads CASSLKWDRGGEKLFF. CDR3 sequence (DNA): TGTGCCAGCAGTCTCAAATGGGACAGGGGAGGTGAAAAACTGTTTTTT. This sequence joins TRBV28 and TRBJ1-4, with 10 nucleotides matching TRBD1. The germline gives CDR1 MDHEN, CDR2 SYDVKM. CDR3 length equals 16 residues. The V gene end was trimmed by 5 bases and the J gene end by 7 bases; junction bases not matched to a gene: 10.

The rearrangement links TRBV20-1 to TRBJ2-3; D not resolved. Trimming took 6 bases from V and 11 from J, leaving 12 bases between them. The CDR3 sequence is 10 residues long. CDR1 and CDR2 (germline): DFQATT, SNEGSKA (reference sequence). In nucleotides, the CDR3 is TGCAGTGCCAATCACGCGCAGCAGTATTTT. It translates to CSANHAQQYF.

This clonotype was counted many times. The chain uses TRBV4-3 and TRBJ2-3; D could derive from TRBD1 or TRBD2 (5 bases each). V lost 0 bases and J 5 bases, leaving 15 bases between the germline ends. The CDR3 runs 16 residues. Germline V CDR1 and CDR2: LGHNA, YSLEER. The CDR3 bases are TGCGCCAGCAGCCAAGAGGGGTTGGGGGAAAGAGATACGCAGTATTTT. Translating it yields CASSQEGLGERDTQYF.

This clonotype has a handful of counts. The V call is TRBV4-3, the J call TRBJ2-1; 16 positions agree with TRBD2. Germline trimming cut 5 bases from V and 8 bases from J; bases unmatched to any gene: 6. The CDR3 is made up of 16 amino acids. The germline V gene has CDR1 LGHNA and CDR2 YSLEER. CDR3 DNA sequence: TGCGCCAGCAGCTCCGGGACTAGCGGGGGGGCCCATGAGCAGTTCTTC. As protein: CASSSGTSGGAHEQFF.

This clonotype was observed at least ten times. The rearrangement joins TRBV28 to TRBJ2-1; maybe TRBD2 (6 bases). The germline V gene encodes CDR1 MDHEN and CDR2 SYDVKM. This CDR3 has 15 residues. V lost 2 bases, J lost 4 bases, and 12 bases lay in between. CDR3 region: CASSLQGGGYNEQFF. DNA for the CDR3: TGTGCCAGCAGTTTACAGGGAGGAGGGTACAATGAGCAGTTCTTC.

This clonotype was counted only a few times. The V gene is TRBV20-1, the J gene TRBJ1-2; D uncertain. The germline CDR1 and CDR2 sequences are DFQATT and SNEGSKA (reference sequence). The length of the CDR3 is 13 residues. Trimming cost V 5 bases and J 2 bases, with 12 bases left between them. CDR3 sequence reads: CSAARQENYGYTF. CDR3 coding DNA: TGCAGTGCTGCCCGCCAGGAGAACTATGGCTACACCTTC.

This clonotype showed up many times. The chain links TRBV20-1 to TRBJ2-7; D tentatively reads TRBD1 or TRBD2 (5 bases each). V was shortened by 6 bases and J by 4 bases, with 22 bases between the two germline ends. The CDR3 is 15 residues long. CDR1 is DFQATT, CDR2 SNEGSKA, per germline (reference sequence). As DNA, the CDR3 is TGCAGTGCCGACAGTTGGACTCGCGGCTTATACGAGCAGTACTTC. Its protein product is CSADSWTRGLYEQYF.

Here the CDR3 reads CASSQWTDARVAFF. The CDR3 bases are TGTGCCAGCAGCCAATGGACGGATGCTCGGGTAGCTTTCTTT. The gene calls are TRBV6-2 or TRBV6-3 and TRBJ1-1; D remains unclear. Germline loops: CDR1 MNHEY, CDR2 SVGEGT. Trimming stripped 6 bases from V and 10 bases from J, with 21 bases between. CDR3 size: 14 residues.

This clonotype has a handful of counts. This sequence joins TRBV15 and TRBJ2-5; 8 bases map to TRBD2. Germline-derived CDR1 and CDR2 are LNHNV and YYDKDF (reference sequence). Unmatched junction bases numbered 7, after V lost 0 bases and J lost 4 bases. This CDR3 spans 16 amino acids. The CDR3 protein is CATSRDGGAGGETQYF. CDR3 in DNA: TGTGCCACCAGCAGAGATGGGGGCGCGGGAGGAGAGACCCAGTACTTC.

This chain uses TRBV9 with TRBJ2-3, with 7 bases matching TRBD2. Germline trimming cut 1 base from V and 3 bases from J; bases unmatched to any gene: 5. Germline V lookup: CDR1 SGDLS, CDR2 YYNGEE. The CDR3 is made up of 15 amino acids. The DNA for the CDR3 is TGTGCCAGCAGCGTAAGCGGGGTGGGTACAGATACGCAGTATTTT. Encoded protein: CASSVSGVGTDTQYF.

This clonotype came up many times. The V call is TRBV28, the J call TRBJ2-3, with 10 bases that match TRBD1. This CDR3 has 14 residues. In germline, CDR1 is MDHEN, CDR2 SYDVKM. Unmatched junction bases numbered 6, after V lost 7 bases and J lost 5 bases. The CDR3 loop is CASMGTGVLDTQYF. In DNA form, the CDR3 reads TGTGCCAGCATGGGGACAGGGGTGTTAGATACGCAGTATTTT.

This clonotype was counted only a few times. The genes are TRBV28 and TRBJ2-7, with D hard to call. The CDR3 contains 12 residues. The V and J ends lost 6 bases and 4 bases respectively, with 10 bases between them. The germline V gene encodes CDR1 MDHEN and CDR2 SYDVKM. In DNA, the CDR3 is TGTGCCAGCAGGGTTCAGGCTTACGAGCAGTACTTC. This sequence encodes CASRVQAYEQYF.

Ten or more counts support this clonotype. This rearrangement joins TRBV7-3 to TRBJ1-1, with D tentatively TRBD1 (5 bases). The CDR3 is made up of 13 amino acids. Germline CDR1 and CDR2: SGHTA and FQGTGA. Deletions cut 2 bases from V and 4 bases from J, with 8 bases between. The DNA of the CDR3 is TGTGCCAGCAGCTTAGGCAGGGCCACTGAAGCTTTCTTT. It codes for CASSLGRATEAFF.

The chain couples TRBV2 to TRBJ2-2; unclear D gene. The ends were cut back, 0 bases at V and 4 bases at J, with 9 bases in the middle. Germline CDR1 SNHLY, CDR2 FYNNEI. The CDR3 totals 15 residues. The chain's CDR3 is CASSEAQRLTGELFF. The CDR3 DNA follows: TGTGCCAGCAGTGAAGCACAGAGACTCACCGGGGAGCTGTTTTTT.

This clonotype was found many times. This chain connects TRBV3-1 to TRBJ1-2, with a tentative D call TRBD1 (6 bases). The CDR3 contains 13 residues. The germline CDR1 and CDR2 sequences are LGHDT and YNNKEL (reference sequence). Trimming left V 0 bases short and J 6 bases short, with 8 bases between. The CDR3 loop reads CASSQERGNGYTF. The CDR3 coding sequence is TGTGCCAGCAGCCAAGAAAGGGGGAATGGCTACACCTTC. The full variable domain, completed using reference TRBV3-1 and TRBJ1-2, is DTAVSQTPKYLVTQMGNDKSIKCEQNLGHDTMYWYKQDSKKFLKIMFSYNNKELIINETVPNRFSPKSPDKAHLNLHINSLELGDSAVYFCASSQERGNGYTFGSGTRLTVV.